The clone carrying this TCR beta chain was detected only a few times. Its specificity is not known. Every donor, a Caucasian adult, lived in Nashville, Tennessee. The source of the sample is a study of shared clonotypes between healthy human individuals. The germline V and J ends were trimmed by 3 bases and 4 bases, with 13 bases remaining between them. The CDR3 runs to 15 residues. Germline loops: CDR1 SGHNT, CDR2 YYREEE (reference sequence). Replicate sorted-subset PCRs were loaded with around 210 ng DNA, 30,000 or so T cell genomes. In the original workflow: Owing to the provision of junction-only sequences devoid of quality scores by immunoSEQ, filtering differed. Sequencing was performed with immunoSEQ multiplex PCR; in TCRdb, only in-frame clones are kept and a portion is missing. V, J and clone size are those of that table, while D and trimming were read from the DNA. The sample contains about 330,000 clones, over 65% of which appear only once.

Whole-study findings and limits: Estimated richness was generally greater in naive than memory subsets.

The source is a young man in good health. Specimen: memory CD4+ T cells sorted from blood. Regarding subset: CD45RA-negative fraction. The chain uses TRBV5-4 and TRBJ2-2, with a weak D call TRBD2 (6 bases). The CDR3 DNA sequence: TGTGCCAGCAGCTCGCCCGGGACTCCCACCGGGGAGCTGTTTTTT. As protein: CASSSPGTPTGELFF. Combining the CDR3 with reference TRBV5-4 and TRBJ2-2 gives the whole variable domain ETGVTQSPTHLIKTRGQQVTLRCSSQSGHNTVSWYQQALGQGPQFIFQYYREEENGRGNFPPRFSGLQFPNYSSELNVNALELDDSALYLCASSSPGTPTGELFFGEGSRLTVL.